One sample yielded the 12 T cell receptor beta chains listed below, sequenced in a study of blood T cells in healthy people across ages. A J-beta primer mix and a sample-barcoded 5' primer were used in a second PCR of roughly 6 to 11 cycles. TCRdb passed the 5' RACE reads through MiXCR, listing each CDR3 protein once. This table has roughly 1,000,000 distinct CDR3 sequences, approximately 25% appearing once. This same sample was also taken into another study, of T cells of mothers and their children.

Material: blood. The receptors come from a girl between 2 and 10 years old in good health.

The chain joins TRBV7-9 to TRBJ1-4; D is unresolved. The V end lost 1 base, the J end lost 9 bases, and 12 bases lay between the germline ends. The CDR3 length is 14 residues. Germline CDR1 SEHNR, CDR2 FQNEAQ (reference sequence). The CDR3 region has the DNA TGTGCCAGCAGCTTAGACCCGGACGAGAAAAAACTGTTTTTT. It yields the protein CASSLDPDEKKLFF.

This clonotype was detected many times. The V gene is TRBV20-1, the J gene TRBJ2-1; D unclear. Trimming shortened V by 6 bases and J by 7 bases, and 22 bases separated the two germline ends. From germline, CDR1 is DFQATT and CDR2 SNEGSKA (reference sequence). This CDR3 contains 15 residues. This CDR3 reads CSAAPRLLLDNEQFF. CDR3 coding DNA: TGCAGTGCGGCCCCCCGACTGTTACTCGATAATGAGCAGTTCTTC.

This clonotype was detected only a few times. V usage is TRBV29-1 and J usage is TRBJ2-1; 7 positions agree with TRBD1. The DNA end lines up better with TRBJ2-7; the J call may be wrong. CDR3 length: 13 residues. Germline V CDR1 and CDR2: SQVTM, ANQGSEA. The CDR3 is CSAAPGQSNEQYF. The CDR3 nucleotides are TGCAGCGCCGCTCCGGGACAGAGTAACGAGCAGTACTTC.

The CDR3 reads CATSLAGGPQSEQFF. CDR3 bases: TGTGCCACGTCCTTAGCGGGAGGGCCGCAGAGTGAGCAGTTCTTC. The rearrangement links TRBV24-1 to TRBJ2-5; TRBD2 matches at 11 bases. TRBJ2-1 explains the end of the DNA better; the J call may be wrong. Germline lookup yields CDR1 KGHDR and CDR2 SFDVKD. The CDR3 has 15 residues.

In its sample, this clonotype was seen a few times. The chain couples TRBV5-1 to TRBJ2-5; D is undetermined. The J call is uncertain, as TRBJ2-7 better fits the DNA end. From germline, CDR1 is SGHRS and CDR2 YFSETQ. The CDR3 sequence is 13 residues long. CDR3 nucleotide sequence: TGCGCCAGCAGCTTGGATGTCGCCTACGAGCAGTACTTC. It encodes CASSLDVAYEQYF.

The rearrangement joins TRBV7-3 to TRBJ1-1, with 8 bases that match TRBD1. The trim removed 2 bases at V and 0 bases at J, leaving 8 bases unmatched. The CDR3 runs 17 residues. From germline, CDR1 is SGHTA and CDR2 FQGTGA. The CDR3 DNA sequence: TGTGCCAGCAGCTTACAGGGGGCGGAGAGCATGAACACTGAAGCTTTCTTT. This gives the protein CASSLQGAESMNTEAFF.

This clonotype was seen a handful of times. The chain has TRBV18 and TRBJ2-1; 8 bases agree with TRBD2. Germline values: CDR1 KGHSH, CDR2 LQKENI. The V and J ends lost 5 bases and 0 bases, in that order; junction bases with no gene match: 15. This CDR3 comprises 19 residues. Here the CDR3 reads CASSVLIVAGGSSYNEQFF. CDR3 nucleotide sequence: TGTGCCAGCTCAGTCCTTATCGTCGCGGGAGGAAGCTCCTACAATGAGCAGTTCTTC.

V is TRBV14 and J is TRBJ2-2; D may be TRBD2 (6 bases). Germline loops: CDR1 SGHDN, CDR2 FVKESK. The CDR3 totals 15 residues. Trimming stripped 5 bases from V and 9 bases from J, with 19 bases between. CDR3 loop: CASSLRRDSLRELFF. The CDR3 region has the DNA TGTGCCAGCAGCTTACGCCGGGACTCCCTGAGGGAGCTGTTTTTT.

The sample holds a few counts of this clonotype. V usage is TRBV7-9 and J usage is TRBJ2-7, with no clear D. CDR3 length equals 16 residues. Looked up from germline, CDR1 is SEHNR and CDR2 is FQNEAQ (reference sequence). Trimming removed 5 bases from V and 1 base from J, with 18 bases in between. Here the CDR3 DNA reads TGTGCCAGCAGCCAGCAATATTACGGCTTTTCCTACGAGCAGTACTTC. It is translated as CASSQQYYGFSYEQYF.

This chain connects TRBV20-1 to TRBJ2-7; 11 positions match TRBD2. V lost 5 bases, J lost 2 bases, and 5 bases stayed unmatched. Germline CDR1 is DFQATT and CDR2 is SNEGSKA (reference sequence). The CDR3 consists of 14 residues. The CDR3 DNA follows: TGCAGTGCTGCTAATAGCGGGAGGGCCTACGAGCAGTACTTC. This codes for CSAANSGRAYEQYF.

This clonotype was counted once. The chain uses TRBV6-5 and TRBJ1-2, with no clear D. The CDR3 runs 13 residues. The V gene's germline CDR1 is MNHEY and CDR2 SVGAGI. The V end was cut by 6 bases, the J end by 8 bases, with 16 bases between. The CDR3 loop is CASRLRGVGGYTF. The CDR3 DNA follows: TGTGCCAGCAGACTCCGTGGAGTGGGCGGCTACACCTTC.

In its sample, this clonotype was seen a few times. This sequence joins TRBV12-3 or TRBV12-4 and TRBJ1-2; D perhaps matches TRBD1 (6 bases). Trimming removed 7 bases from V and 5 bases from J, with 23 bases in between. The CDR3 is made up of 16 amino acids. DNA for the CDR3: TGTGCCAGCATCCCGGCGGGAACAGGGATCGTATATGGCTACACCTTC. This gives the protein CASIPAGTGIVYGYTF.